This TCR beta chain was identified in a study of glioma-infiltrating T cells after dendritic cell vaccination. CDR3 size: 16 residues. After removal of 5 bases from V and 7 bases from J, the junction contained 13 bases not matched to a gene. The germline CDR1 and CDR2 sequences are SGHVS and FQNEAQ. Only in-frame clones appear in the TCRdb table, and some are missing; sequencing was by immunoSEQ multiplex PCR. The repertoire has some 90,000 clones, 80% to 90% of them found once; the top ten carry over 2%. Described time point: after dendritic cell vaccination, including at tumor progression/relapse. No glioblastoma patient carried an isocitrate dehydrogenase mutation. PBMC sampling occurred before vaccination, two weeks after the third dose, and at progression.

The sequence was collected from a human donor with glioblastoma. The material was blood, obtained after dendritic cell vaccination. The chain has TRBV7-8 and TRBJ2-1; 8 nucleotides align to TRBD2. CDR3 DNA sequence: TGTGCCAGCAGCGCGCTGACTAGCGCGGCTTGGAATGAGCAGTTCTTC. As protein: CASSALTSAAWNEQFF.